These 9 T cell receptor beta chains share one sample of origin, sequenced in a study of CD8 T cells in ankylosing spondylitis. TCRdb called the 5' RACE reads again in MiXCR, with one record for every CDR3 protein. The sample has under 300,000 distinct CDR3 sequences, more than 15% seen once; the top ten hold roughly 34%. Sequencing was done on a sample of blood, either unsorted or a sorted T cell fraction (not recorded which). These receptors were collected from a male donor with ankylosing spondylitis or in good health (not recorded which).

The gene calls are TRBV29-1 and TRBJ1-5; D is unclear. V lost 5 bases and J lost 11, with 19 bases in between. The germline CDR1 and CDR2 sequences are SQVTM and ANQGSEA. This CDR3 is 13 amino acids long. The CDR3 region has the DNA TGCAGCGTTTGGGCCAGCGATGATGGGTCCCAGCATTTT. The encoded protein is CSVWASDDGSQHF. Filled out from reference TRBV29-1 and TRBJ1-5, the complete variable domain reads SAVISQKPSRDICQRGTSLTIQCQVDSQVTMMFWYRQQPGQSLTLIATANQGSEATYESGFVIDKFPISRPNLTFSTLTVSNMSPEDSSIYLCSVWASDDGSQHFGDGTRLSIL.

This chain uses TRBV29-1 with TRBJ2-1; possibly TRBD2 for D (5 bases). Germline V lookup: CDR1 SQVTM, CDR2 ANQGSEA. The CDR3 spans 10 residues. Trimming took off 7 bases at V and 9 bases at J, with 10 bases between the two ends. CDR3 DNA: TGCAGCGCGGAACGGGGTGAGCAGTTCTTC. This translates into CSAERGEQFF.

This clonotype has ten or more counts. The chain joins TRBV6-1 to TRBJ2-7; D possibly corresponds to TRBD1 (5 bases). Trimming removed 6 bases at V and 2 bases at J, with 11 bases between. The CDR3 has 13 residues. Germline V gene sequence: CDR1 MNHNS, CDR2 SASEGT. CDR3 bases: TGTGCCAGCAGCCTGGGGCTAACCTACGAGCAGTACTTC. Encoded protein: CASSLGLTYEQYF.

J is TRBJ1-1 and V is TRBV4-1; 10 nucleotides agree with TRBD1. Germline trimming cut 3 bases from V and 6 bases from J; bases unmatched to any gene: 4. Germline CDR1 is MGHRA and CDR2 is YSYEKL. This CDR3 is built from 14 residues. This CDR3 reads CASSQDRGISEAFF. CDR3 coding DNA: TGCGCCAGCAGCCAGGACAGGGGGATCTCTGAAGCTTTCTTT.

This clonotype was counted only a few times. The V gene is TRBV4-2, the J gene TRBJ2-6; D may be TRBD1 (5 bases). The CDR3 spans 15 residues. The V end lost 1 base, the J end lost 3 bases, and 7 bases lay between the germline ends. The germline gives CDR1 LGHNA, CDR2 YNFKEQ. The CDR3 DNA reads TGTGCCAGCAGCCAAGCTACAGGTGGGGCCAACGTCCTGACTTTC. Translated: CASSQATGGANVLTF.

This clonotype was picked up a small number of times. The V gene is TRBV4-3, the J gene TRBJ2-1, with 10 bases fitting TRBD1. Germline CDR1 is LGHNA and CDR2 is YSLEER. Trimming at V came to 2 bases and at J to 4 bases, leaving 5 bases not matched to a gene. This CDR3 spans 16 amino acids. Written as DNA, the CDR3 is TGCGCCAGCAGCCAATCCGGGACAGGGGCGTACAATGAGCAGTTCTTC. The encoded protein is CASSQSGTGAYNEQFF.

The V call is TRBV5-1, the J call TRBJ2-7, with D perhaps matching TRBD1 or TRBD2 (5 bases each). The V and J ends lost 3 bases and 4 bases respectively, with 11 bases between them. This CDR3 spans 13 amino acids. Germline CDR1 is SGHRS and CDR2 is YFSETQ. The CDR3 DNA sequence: TGCGCCAGCAGCTCAGACGGGACGTACGAGCAGTACTTC. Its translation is CASSSDGTYEQYF.

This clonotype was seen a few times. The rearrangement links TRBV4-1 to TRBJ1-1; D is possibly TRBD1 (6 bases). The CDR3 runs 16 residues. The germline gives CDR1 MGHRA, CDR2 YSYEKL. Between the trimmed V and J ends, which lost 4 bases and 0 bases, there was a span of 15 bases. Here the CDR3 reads CASSRVDSFMNTEAFF. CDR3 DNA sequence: TGCGCCAGCAGCCGAGTGGACAGCTTCATGAACACTGAAGCTTTCTTT.

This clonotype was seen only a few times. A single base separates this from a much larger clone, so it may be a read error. CDR3 sequence reads: CASSPTSGRYEQYF. For the CDR3, the DNA is TGTGCCAGCAGCCCGACTAGCGGGAGGTACGAGCAGTACTTC. The rearrangement joins TRBV7-9 to TRBJ2-7; 13 positions agree with TRBD2. The CDR3 is 14 residues long. V dropped 5 bases and J dropped 4; count of bases not matched to a gene: 2. Looked up from germline, CDR1 is SEHNR and CDR2 is FQNEAQ (reference sequence).